This TCR beta chain was recovered during a study of cytomegalovirus exposure and HLA in healthy donors. A remark on this clone: Its specificity is not known.

Primers for the PCR totalled 60 Vbeta and 13 Jbeta. Sequenced by immunoSEQ multiplex PCR; TCRdb stores in-frame clones only, minus some. The table includes roughly 150,000 clones, roughly 83% detected once. CDR1 GTSNPN and CDR2 SVGIG come from the germline V gene (reference sequence). V was clipped by 3 bases and J by 6 bases, with 24 bases between them. The CDR3 runs to 17 residues. Study-level results: Some public TCRs appeared in many individuals, while most sequences were rare.

The chain uses TRBV30 and TRBJ2-1; D is uncertain. This TCR derives from a woman between 18 and 30 years old in good health and CMV-seronegative. Source material: PBMCs. CDR3 DNA: TGTGCCTGGAGAGGCCTTCAGCGACTCTACCGATCCAATGAGCAGTTCTTC. It is translated as CAWRGLQRLYRSNEQFF.